This TCR beta chain appears in the sequencing data of a study of cytomegalovirus exposure and HLA in healthy donors. The V gene's germline CDR1 is MNHEY and CDR2 SMNVEV (reference sequence). This CDR3 spans 17 amino acids. V was trimmed by 4 bases and J by 1 base, leaving 16 bases between them. PCR amplification relied on 60 Vbeta primers (plus 13 Jbeta primers). Method: immunoSEQ multiplex PCR; TCRdb's copy keeps in-frame clones and lacks some. The table includes approximately 150,000 clones, around four fifths detected once. The sequence was obtained from a man in his forties or fifties in good health and CMV-seropositive. Sequenced sample: PBMCs. V is TRBV27 and J is TRBJ2-2, with D possibly matching TRBD1 (6 bases). This chain's CDR3 is CASSSQWTEQNTGELFF. In nucleotides, the CDR3 is TGTGCCAGCAGTTCCCAATGGACAGAACAGAACACCGGGGAGCTGTTTTTT.